This T cell receptor beta chain stems from a study of blood T cell repertoires in COVID-19. Study as a whole: In each case, the material was cDNA or gDNA derived from T cells, B-cell-depleted T cells, or PBMCs.

Assay: immunoSEQ multiplex PCR; the TCRdb copy retains only in-frame clones and omits some. Of about 46,000 clones in the sample, more than 75% were seen once. The germline V gene has CDR1 SNHLY and CDR2 FYNNEI. This CDR3 is 18 amino acids long. Trimming removed 5 bases from V and 0 bases from J, with 20 bases in between. The chain carries TRBV2 and TRBJ1-5, with D perhaps matching TRBD1 (5 bases). Material for sequencing was peripheral blood. This sequence originates from a man in his sixties with active or convalescent COVID-19. In nucleotides, the CDR3 is TGTGCCAGCAGTACCGCATTTGGGACTTTCCTTAGCAATCAGCCCCAGCATTTT. Its protein product is CASSTAFGTFLSNQPQHF.